The 21 T cell receptor beta chains below were found in one sample sequenced in a study of T-cell memory formation after mild COVID-19. MiXCR was run by TCRdb on the 5' RACE reads, yielding one entry per CDR3 protein. This table has around 300,000 distinct CDR3 sequences, about 13% appearing once. Source material: PBMCs or a T cell subset sorted from them (not recorded which). These receptors originate from a man in his late teens or twenties who had mild COVID-19 (a few samples of this study predate the infection). Cell type and time point are not known.

Written as DNA, the CDR3 is TGTGCCAGCAGGAAGGACTTGGCAAACAGCGAAGCTTTCTTT. Encoded protein: CASRKDLANSEAFF. The chain couples TRBV2 to TRBJ1-1; D is undetermined. The ends were cut back, 6 bases at V and 8 bases at J, with 19 bases in the middle. Germline CDR1 SNHLY, CDR2 FYNNEI. This CDR3 has 14 amino acids. Full variable domain (rest looked up from reference TRBV2 and TRBJ1-1): EPEVTQTPSHQVTQMGQEVILRCVPISNHLYFYWYRQILGQKVEFLVSFYNNEISEKSEIFDDQFSVERPDGSNFTLKIRSTKLEDSAMYFCASRKDLANSEAFFGQGTRLTVV.

There are a few counts of this clonotype. The chain employs TRBV4-3 and TRBJ2-1; 10 bases are a match to TRBD2. The ends lost 5 bases at V and 7 bases at J; junction bases unmatched: 5. Germline values: CDR1 LGHNA, CDR2 YSLEER. There are 14 residues in the CDR3. The DNA for the CDR3 is TGCGCCAGCAGCGCTAGCGGGGGAGTTAATGAGCAGTTCTTC. Amino acid sequence: CASSASGGVNEQFF.

A few counts support this clonotype. The J gene is TRBJ2-5, the V gene TRBV7-2; 8 positions agree with TRBD2. The CDR3 has 18 amino acids. The germline V gene has CDR1 SGHTA and CDR2 FQGNSA. The junction had 16 bases not matched to a gene; V was cut back by 6 bases and J by 1 base. The CDR3 DNA follows: TGTGCCAGCAGATCCCCGCCTGGTAGCGGGGTAACCCAAGAGACCCAGTACTTC. Translating it yields CASRSPPGSGVTQETQYF.

The chain employs TRBV7-2 and TRBJ1-1; D remains ambiguous. Germline assignment: CDR1 SGHTA and CDR2 FQGNSA. This CDR3 region has 15 residues. V shed 5 bases and J shed 0 bases, with 13 bases lying between them. CDR3 bases: TGTGCCAGCAGCAAGATGGGTCAAGTGAACACTGAAGCTTTCTTT. Protein product: CASSKMGQVNTEAFF.

The gene calls are TRBV6-1 and TRBJ1-3; no clear D gene. With 0 bases removed from V and 0 bases from J, the gap between germline ends came to 12 bases. Germline assignment: CDR1 MNHNS and CDR2 SASEGT. The CDR3 contains 17 residues. The CDR3 bases are TGTGCCAGCAGTGAAGCATGGGCCAGGCTCTCTGGAAACACCATATATTTT. It translates to CASSEAWARLSGNTIYF.

The chain recombines TRBV20-1 with TRBJ1-2, with 7 positions matching TRBD1. V lost 6 bases and J lost 8; bases outside the gene matches: 12. The CDR3 is 13 amino acids. CDR1 and CDR2 from the germline V gene are DFQATT and SNEGSKA (reference sequence). CDR3 nucleotides: TGCAGTGCACCTACAGGGGCAACTGGCGGCTACACCTTC. Its protein is CSAPTGATGGYTF.

The chain has TRBV6-6 and TRBJ1-2, with 8 bases aligning to TRBD1. The junction had 6 bases not matched to a gene; V was cut back by 3 bases and J by 6 bases. The CDR3 spans 14 residues. CDR1 and CDR2 (germline): MNHNY, SVGAGI (reference sequence). As DNA, the CDR3 is TGTGCCAGCAGTTATGCCGACAGGGGAAATGGCTACACCTTC. This translates into CASSYADRGNGYTF.

This chain links TRBV30 with TRBJ2-3; D might be TRBD2 (5 bases). This CDR3 region has 15 residues. Trimming stripped 6 bases from V and 0 bases from J, with 16 bases between. Germline V CDR1 and CDR2: GTSNPN, SVGIG (reference sequence). CDR3 sequence reads: CACRPGSMSTDTQYF. In DNA, the CDR3 is TGTGCCTGCCGCCCGGGGAGCATGAGCACAGATACGCAGTATTTT. Based on the CDR3 plus reference TRBV30 and TRBJ2-3, the full variable domain is SQTIHQWPATLVQPVGSPLSLECTVEGTSNPNLYWYRQAAGRGLQLLFYSVGIGQISSEVPQNLSASRPQDRQFILSSKKLLLSDSGFYLCACRPGSMSTDTQYFGPGTRLTVL.

The genes are TRBV6-2 or TRBV6-3 and TRBJ1-5; a possible D gene is TRBD1 (5 bases). V gave up 5 bases and J gave up 0 bases, with 8 bases separating them. The CDR3 length is 14 residues. Looked up from germline, CDR1 is MNHEY and CDR2 is SVGEGT. DNA of the CDR3: TGTGCCAGCAGTGACAGACCTAGCAATCAGCCCCAGCATTTT. This translates into CASSDRPSNQPQHF.

This chain links TRBV2 with TRBJ2-3; 10 bases align to TRBD1. Germline V CDR1 and CDR2: SNHLY, FYNNEI. CDR3 length: 17 residues. The ends lost 3 bases at V and 3 bases at J; junction bases unmatched: 9. The CDR3 is CASSDGTGVNRTDTQYF. CDR3 DNA: TGTGCCAGCAGTGATGGGACAGGGGTAAATAGAACAGATACGCAGTATTTT. Combining the CDR3 with reference TRBV2 and TRBJ2-3 gives the whole variable domain EPEVTQTPSHQVTQMGQEVILRCVPISNHLYFYWYRQILGQKVEFLVSFYNNEISEKSEIFDDQFSVERPDGSNFTLKIRSTKLEDSAMYFCASSDGTGVNRTDTQYFGPGTRLTVL.

At least ten counts were recorded for this clonotype. The genes are TRBV3-1 and TRBJ1-5, with unresolved D. V was clipped by 6 bases and J by 2 bases, with 11 bases between them. CDR3 length: 14 residues. From germline, CDR1 is LGHDT and CDR2 YNNKEL (reference sequence). The CDR3, as DNA: TGTGCCAGCAGTCCTCAGCAGGGCAATCAGCCCCAGCATTTT. Amino acid sequence: CASSPQQGNQPQHF. The full variable domain, in which reference TRBV3-1 and TRBJ1-5 provide the parts outside the CDR3, is DTAVSQTPKYLVTQMGNDKSIKCEQNLGHDTMYWYKQDSKKFLKIMFSYNNKELIINETVPNRFSPKSPDKAHLNLHINSLELGDSAVYFCASSPQQGNQPQHFGDGTRLSIL.

The chain combines TRBV28 with TRBJ2-4, with a possible D match to TRBD2 (6 bases). V was clipped by 3 bases and J by 5 bases, with 14 bases between them. The CDR3 length is 15 residues. The V gene's germline CDR1 is MDHEN and CDR2 SYDVKM. The CDR3 coding sequence is TGTGCCAGCAGTTTTTGGGGGGACGGAGAAAACATTCAGTACTTC. Its protein product is CASSFWGDGENIQYF.

In this sample, this clonotype turned up a few times. The V call is TRBV7-8, the J call TRBJ2-3; TRBD2 matches 10 bases. J was trimmed by 0 bases and V by 2 bases; bases with no gene match: 2. The CDR3 runs to 16 residues. The germline V gene encodes CDR1 SGHVS and CDR2 FQNEAQ. Here the CDR3 DNA reads TGTGCCAGCAGCTTACTAGCGGGGGTTAGCACAGATACGCAGTATTTT. It is translated as CASSLLAGVSTDTQYF.

This clonotype was seen at least ten times. The genes are TRBV6-5 and TRBJ2-4; 8 bases agree with TRBD1. This CDR3 region has 13 residues. Germline values: CDR1 MNHEY, CDR2 SVGAGI. Trimming took 8 bases from V and 1 from J; bases not matched to a gene: 1. The CDR3 coding sequence is TGTGCCAGCCGGGACAGGGCCAAAAACATTCAGTACTTC. This sequence encodes CASRDRAKNIQYF.

This clonotype was recorded at least ten times. This chain joins TRBV7-2 and TRBJ1-6; 9 bases align to TRBD1. V was clipped by 4 bases and J by 10 bases; unmatched bases: 14. Germline loops: CDR1 SGHTA, CDR2 FQGNSA. There are 17 residues in the CDR3. The CDR3 protein is CASSSASGTGWGSPLHF. Here the CDR3 DNA reads TGTGCCAGCAGCTCAGCCTCCGGGACAGGGTGGGGATCACCCCTCCACTTT.

The rearrangement links TRBV7-2 to TRBJ2-5; D perhaps matches TRBD1 (5 bases). Germline V gene lookup returns CDR1 SGHTA and CDR2 FQGNSA. The CDR3 covers 14 residues. The ends were cut back, 3 bases at V and 5 bases at J, with 13 bases in the middle. CDR3 DNA sequence: TGTGCCAGCAGCTTTGGGCAGGGTGGGGAGACCCAGTACTTC. Translation gives CASSFGQGGETQYF. The full variable domain, rest sourced from reference TRBV7-2 and TRBJ2-5, is GAGVSQSPSNKVTEKGKDVELRCDPISGHTALYWYRQSLGQGLEFLIYFQGNSAPDKSGLPSDRFSAERTGGSVSTLTIQRTQQEDSAVYLCASSFGQGGETQYFGPGTRLLVL.

This clonotype was observed at least ten times. The chain employs TRBV5-1 and TRBJ1-6; D gene ambiguous. V gave up 5 bases and J gave up 4 bases, with 1 base separating them. The CDR3 is 11 residues long. In germline, CDR1 is SGHRS, CDR2 YFSETQ. CDR3: CASRYNSPLHF. The CDR3 region has the DNA TGCGCCAGCAGGTATAATTCACCCCTCCACTTT. Drawing the rest from reference TRBV5-1 and TRBJ1-6, the complete variable domain is KAGVTQTPRYLIKTRGQQVTLSCSPISGHRSVSWYQQTPGQGLQFLFEYFSETQRNKGNFPGRFSGRQFSNSRSEMNVSTLELGDSALYLCASRYNSPLHFGNGTRLTVT.

This CDR3 is CASSRTPAEGLGSTNEKLFF. In DNA, the CDR3 is TGCGCCAGCAGCCGGACTCCTGCAGAGGGCCTGGGCTCAACTAATGAAAAACTGTTTTTT. The chain couples TRBV5-1 to TRBJ1-4; D is undetermined. CDR3 length: 20 residues. V shed 4 bases and J shed 0 bases, with 25 bases lying between them. Germline V gene lookup returns CDR1 SGHRS and CDR2 YFSETQ.

This clonotype was detected a few times. The chain employs TRBV6-6 and TRBJ2-3, with TRBD2 identical over 9 bases. The V gene's germline CDR1 is MNHNY and CDR2 SVGAGI (reference sequence). Trimming took 6 bases from V and 0 from J; bases not matched to a gene: 4. The CDR3 sequence is 15 residues long. The CDR3, as DNA: TGTGCCAGCAGGGGGAGCGGGGGGAGCACAGATACGCAGTATTTT. Its protein product is CASRGSGGSTDTQYF.

This chain uses TRBV11-2 with TRBJ2-5; 7 bases map to TRBD2. The CDR3 totals 17 residues. J was trimmed by 4 bases and V by 4 bases; bases with no gene match: 15. In germline, CDR1 is SGHAT, CDR2 FQNNGV. CDR3 sequence: CASSSREGEGLGETQYF. The CDR3 DNA is TGTGCCAGCAGCTCCAGGGAGGGCGAAGGGCTTGGAGAGACCCAGTACTTC. Full variable domain (missing parts from reference TRBV11-2 and TRBJ2-5): EAGVAQSPRYKIIEKRQSVAFWCNPISGHATLYWYQQILGQGPKLLIQFQNNGVVDDSQLPKDRFSAERLKGVDSTLKIQPAKLEDSAVYLCASSSREGEGLGETQYFGPGTRLLVL.

In its sample, this clonotype was seen a few times. The chain carries TRBV9 and TRBJ2-1; D gene unclear. The germline CDR1 and CDR2 sequences are SGDLS and YYNGEE. This CDR3 has 14 amino acids. Trimming took 0 bases from V and 5 from J, leaving 9 bases between them. DNA for the CDR3: TGTGCCAGCAGCGTAGATTCTCCGGACAATGAGCAGTTCTTC. Encoded protein: CASSVDSPDNEQFF.